This passage covers 8 T cell receptor beta chains from one sample sequenced in a study of shared clonotypes between healthy human individuals. TCRdb keeps only in-frame clones here, not all; method: immunoSEQ multiplex PCR. This table has about 1.5 million clones, approximately 98% appearing once. Sequencing input: naive CD4+ T cells sorted from blood. Noted subset: CD45RA+ positively selected. All receptors derive from a man under 40 in good health.

The chain joins TRBV28 to TRBJ2-1; maybe TRBD1 (6 bases). Trimming stripped 6 bases from V and 2 bases from J, with 14 bases between. This CDR3 contains 15 residues. Germline lookup yields CDR1 MDHEN and CDR2 SYDVKM. This chain's CDR3 is CASSPSTGTYNEQFF. The CDR3 DNA is TGTGCCAGCAGCCCTTCGACAGGAACCTACAATGAGCAGTTCTTC.

The rearrangement joins TRBV7-9 to TRBJ2-3; 8 positions match TRBD2. The CDR3 covers 18 residues. The trim removed 1 base at V and 4 bases at J, leaving 13 bases unmatched. The germline CDR1 and CDR2 sequences are SEHNR and FQNEAQ (reference sequence). The CDR3 DNA sequence: TGTGCCAGCAGCTTAGGAAGATTAGCGGGAAAAGGGCCAGATACGCAGTATTTT. Its protein product is CASSLGRLAGKGPDTQYF.

The chain uses TRBV6-1 and TRBJ2-1, with 7 bases that match TRBD1. Looked up from germline, CDR1 is MNHNS and CDR2 is SASEGT. The CDR3 extends over 16 amino acids. V lost 2 bases to trimming and J lost 4 bases; unmatched junction nucleotides: 8. The CDR3 reads CASSETPGQIYNEQFF. DNA for the CDR3: TGTGCCAGCAGTGAAACACCGGGACAGATATACAATGAGCAGTTCTTC.

The rearrangement links TRBV4-1 to TRBJ2-3; 11 bases map to TRBD2. Trimming removed 4 bases from V and 2 bases from J; junction bases left unmatched: 8. Germline-derived CDR1 and CDR2 are MGHRA and YSYEKL. The CDR3 totals 17 residues. CDR3 nucleotide sequence: TGCGCCAGCAGCCGAGCACTAGCGGGAGTGTCCACAGATACGCAGTATTTT. Translated: CASSRALAGVSTDTQYF.

The V and J genes are TRBV28 and TRBJ2-7, with D possibly TRBD2 on 5 matching bases. The CDR3 consists of 14 residues. Germline CDR1 is MDHEN and CDR2 is SYDVKM. The V and J ends lost 7 bases and 1 base respectively, with 14 bases between them. The CDR3 bases are TGTGCCAGCACGACTCTTGGGGAGTCCTACGAGCAGTACTTC. This translates into CASTTLGESYEQYF.

V gene TRBV12-2 combines with J gene TRBJ1-5. TRBV12-2 is designated a pseudogene. CDR3 size: 14 residues. As DNA, the CDR3 is TGTGCAAGTCGCTTGAGGAGGGGCAATCAGCCCCAGCATTTT. It codes for CASRLRRGNQPQHF.

The chain links TRBV5-6 to TRBJ2-7, with 7 bases lining up with TRBD1. This CDR3 is built from 15 residues. V dropped 4 bases and J dropped 3; count of bases not matched to a gene: 10. Germline V gene sequence: CDR1 SGHDT, CDR2 YYEEEE. Written as DNA, the CDR3 is TGTGCCAGCAGCGCTGTACCGGGACAGATCTACGAGCAGTACTTC. The encoded protein is CASSAVPGQIYEQYF.

The chain has TRBV19 and TRBJ2-1, with 7 bases that match TRBD1. V lost 4 bases, J lost 6 bases, and 9 bases stayed unmatched. The CDR3 is 15 amino acids. CDR1 is LNHDA and CDR2 is SQIVND in the germline V gene (reference sequence). The CDR3 coding sequence is TGTGCCAGTAGTACCCGACAGGGACCCTCCAATGAGCAGTTCTTC. Amino acid sequence: CASSTRQGPSNEQFF.